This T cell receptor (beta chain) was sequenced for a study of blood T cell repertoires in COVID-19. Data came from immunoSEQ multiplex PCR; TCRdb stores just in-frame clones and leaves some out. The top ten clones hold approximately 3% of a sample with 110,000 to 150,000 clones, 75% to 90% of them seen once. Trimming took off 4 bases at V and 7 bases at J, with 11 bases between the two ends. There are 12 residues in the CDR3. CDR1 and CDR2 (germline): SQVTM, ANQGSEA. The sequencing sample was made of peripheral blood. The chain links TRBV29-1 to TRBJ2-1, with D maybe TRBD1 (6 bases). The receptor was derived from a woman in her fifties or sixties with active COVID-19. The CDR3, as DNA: TGCAGCGTTGGTGGCAGGGGTAATGAGCAGTTCTTC. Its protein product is CSVGGRGNEQFF.